The 29 T cell receptor beta chains below were found in one sample sequenced in a study of blood T cell repertoires in COVID-19. Some clones are missing from TCRdb's copy, which holds only in-frame ones; the method was immunoSEQ multiplex PCR. The data show some 220,000 clones, with roughly nine tenths seen just once and 3.1% held by the top ten. Sequencing input: PBMCs or T cells enriched from blood (not recorded which). The receptors were gathered from a woman aged 50 to 65 in a cohort exposed to, infected with or recovered from COVID-19 (not recorded which).

As regards this clone: Other nucleotide sequences from this sample produce the same CDR3. V and J are TRBV19 and TRBJ1-5; a weak D match, TRBD1 (5 bases). This CDR3 comprises 15 residues. The germline gives CDR1 LNHDA, CDR2 SQIVND (reference sequence). V dropped 1 base and J dropped 5 bases, with 12 bases sitting between them. CDR3 amino acids: CASSIAGLTDQPQHF. CDR3 DNA: TGTGCCAGTAGTATAGCAGGGCTTACGGATCAGCCCCAGCATTTT.

The chain uses TRBV12-5 and TRBJ1-1, with 7 bases that match TRBD1. Trimming cost V 5 bases and J 8 bases; bases outside gene matches: 8. This CDR3 is built from 13 residues. Germline CDR1 and CDR2: LGHNT and FRNRAP. The CDR3 sequence: CASGVGGQPEAFF. CDR3 sequence (DNA): TGTGCTAGTGGTGTGGGGGGACAGCCCGAAGCTTTCTTT.

The sample holds one count of this clone. The chain has TRBV9 and TRBJ2-5, with D perhaps matching TRBD2 (7 bases). V dropped 0 bases and J dropped 2 bases, with 14 bases sitting between them. The V gene's germline CDR1 is SGDLS and CDR2 YYNGEE. This CDR3 has 16 residues. CDR3 sequence (DNA): TGTGCCAGCAGCGTAGGTGGAGGGAGGGGGCAAGAGACCCAGTACTTC. Translated: CASSVGGGRGQETQYF. Based on the CDR3 plus reference TRBV9 and TRBJ2-5, the full variable domain is DSGVTQTPKHLITATGQRVTLRCSPRSGDLSVYWYQQSLDQGLQFLIQYYNGEERAKGNILERFSAQQFPDLHSELNLSSLELGDSALYFCASSVGGGRGQETQYFGPGTRLLVL.

V gene TRBV19 combines with J gene TRBJ2-2; the match to TRBD2 covers 9 bases. Germline V gene sequence: CDR1 LNHDA, CDR2 SQIVND (reference sequence). CDR3 length: 14 amino acids. V lost 6 bases, J lost 9 bases, and 8 bases stayed unmatched. The CDR3 DNA follows: TGTGCCAGTAGAAGCGGGGGGCTTGTTTGGGAGCTGTTTTTT. Protein: CASRSGGLVWELFF.

This clone was counted only a few times. The chain combines TRBV19 with TRBJ1-1; D possibly corresponds to TRBD1 (6 bases). There are 13 residues in the CDR3. V was clipped by 4 bases and J by 7 bases, with 13 bases between them. CDR1 and CDR2 from the germline V gene are LNHDA and SQIVND (reference sequence). The CDR3 coding sequence is TGTGCCAGTAGTAGGTCGGGGGGCGTTGAAGCTTTCTTT. It translates to CASSRSGGVEAFF.

This sequence joins TRBV21-1 and TRBJ1-2. TRBV21-1 is a pseudogene segment. This CDR3 has 10 residues. CDR3 DNA sequence: TGTGCCAGCAGCTCCCACTCTGGCACCTTC. Amino acids: CASSSHSGTF.

The chain combines TRBV3-1 (or the pseudogene TRBV3-2) with TRBJ2-1; the match to TRBD2 covers 9 bases. The CDR3 covers 13 residues. Germline V gene sequence: CDR1 LGHDT, CDR2 YNNKEL (reference sequence). Trimming removed 1 base from V and 8 bases from J; junction bases left unmatched: 0. The CDR3 loop is CASSQVAGDEQFF. Written as DNA, the CDR3 is TGTGCCAGCAGCCAAGTAGCGGGGGATGAGCAGTTCTTC.

The gene calls are TRBV24-1 and TRBJ1-2; 9 bases fit TRBD1. The V and J ends lost 5 bases and 7 bases, in that order; junction bases with no gene match: 4. The CDR3 length is 13 residues. Per germline, CDR1 KGHDR and CDR2 SFDVKD. CDR3 bases: TGTGCCACCAGTGCACAGGGGGCTGGTGGCTACACCTTC. Protein product: CATSAQGAGGYTF.

The chain couples TRBV7-3 to TRBJ2-3, with 9 bases aligning to TRBD1. CDR3 length: 15 amino acids. Looked up from germline, CDR1 is SGHTA and CDR2 is FQGTGA. With V trimmed by 5 bases and J by 5 bases, 8 bases remained unmatched. The CDR3 bases are TGTGCCAGCAGCCACACAGGGGGCCAACAAGATACGCAGTATTTT. Its protein is CASSHTGGQQDTQYF.

The CDR3 here is CASSPTGLATGELFF. CDR3 coding DNA: TGTGCCAGCAGCCCCACGGGACTAGCCACCGGGGAGCTGTTTTTT. The chain employs TRBV3-1 (or the pseudogene TRBV3-2) and TRBJ2-2; 9 nucleotides match TRBD2. Germline CDR1 reads LGHDT; CDR2 reads YNNKEL (reference sequence). The ends lost 4 bases at V and 4 bases at J; junction bases unmatched: 4. The CDR3 has 15 residues.

This chain uses TRBV9 with TRBJ2-3; 9 positions agree with TRBD2. V shed 2 bases and J 8 bases; nucleotides not matched to a gene: 18. The germline V gene encodes CDR1 SGDLS and CDR2 YYNGEE. This CDR3 has 18 amino acids. Here the CDR3 DNA reads TGTGCCAGCAGCGTCGACTTGGTTGGCGGGGGGGCAAGTGGTACGCAGTATTTT. It yields the protein CASSVDLVGGGASGTQYF.

This sequence joins TRBV5-1 and TRBJ2-1; the D gene is possibly TRBD1 (6 bases). V shed 1 base and J shed 4 bases, with 9 bases lying between them. Germline CDR1 SGHRS, CDR2 YFSETQ. This CDR3 comprises 14 residues. The CDR3 bases are TGCGCCAGCAGCTTGACAGGGACGTACAATGAGCAGTTCTTC. As protein: CASSLTGTYNEQFF.

The rearrangement links TRBV5-6 to TRBJ1-4; 7 bases are a match to TRBD1. Germline loops: CDR1 SGHDT, CDR2 YYEEEE. V lost 2 bases and J lost 0; bases outside the gene matches: 4. The CDR3 is made up of 16 amino acids. The CDR3 reads CASSFRQGATNEKLFF. The CDR3 nucleotides read TGTGCCAGCAGCTTTCGACAGGGCGCAACTAATGAAAAACTGTTTTTT.

The CDR3 reads CASSVSRGPPINSGANVLTF. The CDR3 region has the DNA TGTGCCAGCAGCGTATCCAGGGGGCCACCAATAAACTCTGGGGCCAACGTCCTGACTTTC. The V call is TRBV9, the J call TRBJ2-6; 8 bases align to TRBD1. V was clipped by 1 base and J by 0 bases; unmatched bases: 12. The germline gives CDR1 SGDLS, CDR2 YYNGEE. The CDR3 is 20 residues long.

V gene TRBV27 combines with J gene TRBJ2-1; 7 bases map to TRBD2. The ends lost 3 bases at V and 1 base at J; junction bases unmatched: 3. This CDR3 is 15 amino acids long. Germline assignment: CDR1 MNHEY and CDR2 SMNVEV (reference sequence). CDR3 in amino acids: CASSLGRGSYNEQFF. The CDR3 DNA follows: TGTGCCAGCAGTTTGGGGCGGGGGTCCTACAATGAGCAGTTCTTC.

The rearrangement joins TRBV7-9 to TRBJ2-5; TRBD2 matches at 10 bases. Germline-derived CDR1 and CDR2 are SEHNR and FQNEAQ (reference sequence). CDR3 length: 17 amino acids. V dropped 1 base and J dropped 4; count of bases not matched to a gene: 9. The CDR3 region is CASSLGTSGDDLETQYF. CDR3 nucleotide sequence: TGTGCCAGCAGCTTAGGTACTAGCGGGGACGACCTAGAGACCCAGTACTTC.

The chain recombines TRBV12-3 or TRBV12-4 with TRBJ2-5, with a possible D match to TRBD1 (6 bases). The CDR3 has 13 amino acids. Trimming took 10 bases from V and 1 from J, leaving 13 bases between them. The CDR3: CATSDSGQETQYF. For the CDR3, the DNA is TGTGCCACTTCGGACAGCGGCCAAGAGACCCAGTACTTC.

The gene calls are TRBV6-2 or TRBV6-3 and TRBJ2-5, with 7 bases matching TRBD1. This CDR3 spans 16 amino acids. J gave up 2 bases and V 2 bases, and 8 bases lay outside the gene matches. Germline lookup yields CDR1 MNHEY and CDR2 SVGEGT. The CDR3 sequence: CASSYEVRGNQETQYF. For the CDR3, the DNA is TGTGCCAGCAGTTACGAGGTCAGGGGGAATCAAGAGACCCAGTACTTC.

This rearrangement joins TRBV5-1 to TRBJ2-2; unclear D gene. V gave up 2 bases and J gave up 0 bases, with 8 bases separating them. Germline V gene lookup returns CDR1 SGHRS and CDR2 YFSETQ. The length of the CDR3 is 15 residues. CDR3 DNA: TGCGCCAGCAGCTTCACTGTGGCGAACACCGGGGAGCTGTTTTTT. Protein product: CASSFTVANTGELFF.

This clone was observed once. The V gene is TRBV5-1, the J gene TRBJ1-2, with D uncertain. This CDR3 is built from 15 residues. V was shortened by 0 bases and J by 4 bases, with 13 bases between the two germline ends. Germline CDR1 reads SGHRS; CDR2 reads YFSETQ. The CDR3 spells CASSLAWGGSYGYTF. CDR3 nucleotides: TGCGCCAGCAGCTTGGCTTGGGGAGGGAGCTATGGCTACACCTTC.

V is TRBV11-2 and J is TRBJ2-7; D perhaps matches TRBD2 (6 bases). V lost 3 bases and J 2 bases, leaving 14 bases between the germline ends. Germline assignment: CDR1 SGHAT and CDR2 FQNNGV. There are 15 residues in the CDR3. The CDR3 is CASSFPAGRTYEQYF. In DNA form, the CDR3 reads TGTGCCAGCAGCTTTCCGGCAGGGAGGACCTACGAGCAGTACTTC.

V gene TRBV9 combines with J gene TRBJ2-7, with TRBD1 matching 8 bases. V was clipped by 0 bases and J by 6 bases; unmatched bases: 11. Germline-derived CDR1 and CDR2 are SGDLS and YYNGEE. This CDR3 has 16 amino acids. The CDR3 protein is CASSVEVGQGFGEQYF. The CDR3 DNA sequence: TGTGCCAGCAGCGTAGAAGTCGGACAGGGTTTCGGCGAGCAGTACTTC.

The chain uses TRBV19 and TRBJ1-2; D unresolved. Trimming left V 5 bases short and J 5 bases short, with 12 bases between. CDR1 is LNHDA and CDR2 is SQIVND in the germline V gene (reference sequence). The CDR3 is made up of 13 amino acids. The chain's CDR3 is CASSRRREYGYTF. In DNA, the CDR3 is TGTGCCAGTAGTCGACGCCGGGAGTATGGCTACACCTTC.

The rearrangement links TRBV11-2 to TRBJ2-5; D might be TRBD2 (5 bases). The germline gives CDR1 SGHAT, CDR2 FQNNGV. Trimming stripped 3 bases from V and 3 bases from J, with 14 bases between. The CDR3 consists of 15 residues. The CDR3 here is CASSFGLAEKETQYF. In nucleotides, the CDR3 is TGTGCCAGCAGCTTCGGTCTAGCAGAGAAAGAGACCCAGTACTTC.

In this sample, this clone turned up a few times. The genes are TRBV11-2 and TRBJ1-2; TRBD1 aligns across 7 bases. The CDR3 contains 15 residues. Trimming cost V 3 bases and J 3 bases; bases outside gene matches: 7. From germline, CDR1 is SGHAT and CDR2 FQNNGV. The CDR3 loop is CASSLARGTDYGYTF. The DNA for the CDR3 is TGTGCCAGCAGCTTGGCCAGGGGGACGGACTATGGCTACACCTTC.

Worth noting for this clone: The sample contains more than one DNA sequence encoding this CDR3. This chain joins TRBV5-1 and TRBJ2-5, with 7 bases that match TRBD2. This CDR3 is 14 amino acids long. Germline CDR1 reads SGHRS; CDR2 reads YFSETQ. Trimming at V came to 0 bases and at J to 2 bases, leaving 1 base not matched to a gene. The CDR3 region is CASSLGRGQETQYF. CDR3 in DNA: TGCGCCAGCAGCTTGGGGCGGGGGCAAGAGACCCAGTACTTC.

V and J are TRBV9 and TRBJ1-6; 8 bases agree with TRBD1. The CDR3 is 14 amino acids. CDR1 and CDR2 from the germline V gene are SGDLS and YYNGEE. Trimming cost V 2 bases and J 7 bases; bases outside gene matches: 2. In nucleotides, the CDR3 is TGTGCCAGCAGCGTCACAGGGGGAAATTCACCCCTCCACTTT. Encoded protein: CASSVTGGNSPLHF.

This rearrangement joins TRBV10-3 to TRBJ2-1; the D gene is possibly TRBD1 (5 bases). Trimming removed 4 bases at V and 2 bases at J, with 9 bases between. The CDR3 totals 14 residues. CDR1 is ENHRY and CDR2 is SYGVKD in the germline V gene. The CDR3 nucleotides read TGTGCCATCAGTGTACAGGTAACCTACAATGAGCAGTTCTTC. This sequence encodes CAISVQVTYNEQFF.

The rearrangement links TRBV19 to TRBJ1-2; maybe TRBD1 (5 bases). This CDR3 has 14 residues. Germline assignment: CDR1 LNHDA and CDR2 SQIVND (reference sequence). Trimming shortened V by 2 bases and J by 2 bases, and 9 bases separated the two germline ends. CDR3 DNA: TGTGCCAGTAGTATAACAGGTGCCAACTATGGCTACACCTTC. This sequence encodes CASSITGANYGYTF.